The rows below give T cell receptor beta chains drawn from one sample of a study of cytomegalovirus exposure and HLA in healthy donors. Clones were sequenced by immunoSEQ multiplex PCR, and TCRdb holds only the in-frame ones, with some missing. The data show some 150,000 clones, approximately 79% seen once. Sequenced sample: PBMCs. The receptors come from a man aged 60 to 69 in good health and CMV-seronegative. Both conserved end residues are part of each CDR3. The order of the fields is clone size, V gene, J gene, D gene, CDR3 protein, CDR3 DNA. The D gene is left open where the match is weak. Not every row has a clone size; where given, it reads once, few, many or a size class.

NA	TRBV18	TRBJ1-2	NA	CASSPSVEAYGYTF	TGTGCCAGCTCACCGTCCGTTGAGGCGTATGGCTACACCTTC
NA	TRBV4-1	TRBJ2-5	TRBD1	CASSQDGGVRGGETQYF	TGCGCCAGCAGCCAAGATGGGGGAGTACGAGGGGGCGAGACCCAGTACTTC
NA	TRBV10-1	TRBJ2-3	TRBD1	CASSLNRDSFTDTQYF	TGCGCCAGCAGTCTAAACCGGGACAGCTTCACAGATACGCAGTATTTT
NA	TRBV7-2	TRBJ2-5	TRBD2	CASSFIDLGRVKETQYF	TGTGCCAGCAGCTTCATAGATCTCGGGAGGGTCAAAGAGACCCAGTACTTC
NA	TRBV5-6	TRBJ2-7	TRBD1	CASSPGTGLSYEQYF	TGTGCCAGCAGCCCAGGGACAGGGCTATCCTACGAGCAGTACTTC
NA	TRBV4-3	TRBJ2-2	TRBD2	CASSQRPGGDTGELFF	TGCGCCAGCAGCCAACGACCGGGAGGGGACACCGGGGAGCTGTTTTTT
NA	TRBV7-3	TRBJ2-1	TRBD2	CASSLSGGAANEQFF	TGTGCCAGCAGCTTAAGCGGGGGTGCGGCGAATGAGCAGTTCTTC
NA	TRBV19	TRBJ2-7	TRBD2	CASSGLAGSYEQYF	TGTGCCAGTAGTGGACTAGCGGGGTCCTACGAGCAGTACTTC
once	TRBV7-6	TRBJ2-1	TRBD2	CASSNYPSGINEQFF	TGTGCCAGCAGCAATTATCCTAGCGGGATCAATGAGCAGTTCTTC
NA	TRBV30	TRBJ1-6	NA	CAWSGVGGALHF	TGTGCCTGGAGTGGAGTGGGGGGGGCCCTCCACTTT
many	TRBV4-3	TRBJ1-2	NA	CASSQERGESYGYTF	TGCGCCAGCAGCCAAGAAAGGGGCGAGTCCTATGGCTACACCTTC
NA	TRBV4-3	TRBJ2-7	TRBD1	CASSQDLGQPCEQYF	TGCGCCAGCAGCCAAGACCTGGGACAGCCGTGCGAGCAGTACTTC
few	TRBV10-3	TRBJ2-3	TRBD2	CAISRLAGDVDTQYF	TGTGCCATCAGCCGACTAGCGGGGGATGTAGATACGCAGTATTTT
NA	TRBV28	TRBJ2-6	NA	CASSLRSAGANVLTF	TGTGCCAGCAGTTTACGGTCTGCTGGGGCCAACGTCCTGACTTTC
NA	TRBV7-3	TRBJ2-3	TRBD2	CASSSGTSGITDTQYF	TGTGCCAGCAGCTCCGGGACTAGCGGGATCACAGATACGCAGTATTTT
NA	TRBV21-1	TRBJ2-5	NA	CASRVVRVQYF	TGTGCCAGCAGGGTTGTCCGAGTGCAGTACTTC
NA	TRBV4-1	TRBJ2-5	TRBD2	CASSQGDSGRIGETQYF	TGCGCCAGCAGCCAAGGGGATAGCGGGAGAATCGGAGAGACCCAGTACTTC
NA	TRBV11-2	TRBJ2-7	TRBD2	CASSLTGLARTSTYEQYF	TGTGCCAGCAGCTTAACGGGACTAGCGAGAACCTCGACCTACGAGCAGTACTTC
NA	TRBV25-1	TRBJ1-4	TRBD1	CASSARQGFSSNEKLFF	TGTGCCAGCAGTGCTAGACAGGGATTCTCAAGTAATGAAAAACTGTTTTTT
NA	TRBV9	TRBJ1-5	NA	CASSVLPDQPQHF	TGTGCCAGCAGCGTACTCCCTGATCAGCCCCAGCATTTT
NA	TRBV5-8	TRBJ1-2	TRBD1	CASSLQGADSGYTF	TGTGCCAGCAGCCTACAGGGGGCGGATTCCGGCTACACCTTC
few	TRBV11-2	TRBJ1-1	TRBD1	CASSLRTGPTFGTEAFF	TGTGCCAGCAGCCTTCGGACAGGACCTACCTTCGGCACTGAAGCTTTCTTT
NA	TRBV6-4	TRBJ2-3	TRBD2	CSSSDSSAGADTQYF	TGTTCCAGCAGTGACTCTAGCGCGGGGGCAGATACGCAGTATTTT
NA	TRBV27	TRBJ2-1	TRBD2	CASSSGLAPNEQFF	TGTGCCAGCAGTTCGGGACTAGCGCCTAATGAGCAGTTCTTC
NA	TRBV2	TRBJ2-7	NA	CASRTGTLSYEQYF	TGTGCCAGCAGGACAGGGACTCTTTCCTACGAGCAGTACTTC
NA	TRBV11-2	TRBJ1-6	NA	CASSLEAGGRSPLHF	TGTGCCAGCAGCTTAGAGGCTGGGGGCAGATCACCCCTCCACTTT
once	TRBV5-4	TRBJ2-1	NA	CASSSGQSSYNEQFF	TGTGCCAGCAGCTCCGGACAGAGCTCCTACAATGAGCAGTTCTTC
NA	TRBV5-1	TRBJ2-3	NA	CASSLVAGILSTDTQYF	TGCGCCAGCAGCTTGGTAGCAGGGATACTTAGCACAGATACGCAGTATTTT
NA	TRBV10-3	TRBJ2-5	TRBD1	CAIMGTGASGETQYF	TGTGCCATCATGGGAACAGGGGCCTCAGGGGAGACCCAGTACTTC
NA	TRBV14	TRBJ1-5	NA	CASSQDSVQPQHF	TGTGCCAGCAGCCAAGACAGCGTTCAGCCCCAGCATTTT
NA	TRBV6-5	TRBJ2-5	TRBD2	CASSYGTSGETQYF	TGTGCCAGCAGTTACGGAACTAGCGGGGAGACCCAGTACTTC
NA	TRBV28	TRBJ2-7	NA	CASRSPAPGEQYF	TGTGCCAGCAGGTCTCCGGCCCCGGGGGAGCAGTACTTC
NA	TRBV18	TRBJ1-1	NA	CASSVDSSRQGGAFF	TGTGCCAGCTCAGTGGATTCGTCTAGGCAAGGAGGAGCTTTCTTT
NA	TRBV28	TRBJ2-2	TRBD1	CTPRDRLAGELFF	TGTACACCCCGGGACAGGCTAGCCGGGGAGCTGTTTTTT
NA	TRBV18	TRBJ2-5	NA	CASSPGQGKQETQYF	TGTGCCAGCTCACCAGGGCAGGGCAAACAAGAGACCCAGTACTTC
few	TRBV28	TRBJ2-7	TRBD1	CASRRQGDEQYF	TGTGCCAGCAGGCGACAGGGTGACGAGCAGTACTTC
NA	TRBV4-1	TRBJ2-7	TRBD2	CASSQPTSGRTHYEQYF	TGCGCCAGCAGCCAACCAACTAGCGGGAGGACCCACTACGAGCAGTACTTC
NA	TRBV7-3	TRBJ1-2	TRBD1	CASSMTGGAPSYTF	TGTGCCAGCAGCATGACAGGGGGCGCCCCCAGCTACACCTTC
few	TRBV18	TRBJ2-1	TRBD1	CASSPFSGTGGHNEQFF	TGTGCCAGCTCACCCTTCTCCGGGACAGGGGGCCACAATGAGCAGTTCTTC
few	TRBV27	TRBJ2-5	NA	CASWGAGTTVETQYF	TGTGCCAGCTGGGGGGCGGGGACTACCGTGGAGACCCAGTACTTC
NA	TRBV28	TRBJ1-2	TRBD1	CASRGQGIYGYTF	TGTGCCAGCCGGGGACAGGGGATCTATGGCTACACCTTC
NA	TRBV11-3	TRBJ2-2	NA	CASSLGGTLGVGELFF	TGTGCCAGCAGCTTAGGTGGCACCCTGGGAGTCGGGGAGCTGTTTTTT
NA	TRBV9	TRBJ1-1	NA	CASRRDVNTEAFF	TGTGCCAGCAGGCGGGACGTTAACACTGAAGCTTTCTTT
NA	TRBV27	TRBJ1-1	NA	CASRYGHTEAFF	TGTGCCAGCAGGTACGGTCACACTGAAGCTTTCTTT
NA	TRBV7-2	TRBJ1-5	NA	CASSALQGYSNQPQHF	TGTGCCAGCAGCGCTCTACAGGGATATAGCAATCAGCCCCAGCATTTT
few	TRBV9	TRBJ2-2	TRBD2	CASSPGGGLFTGELFF	TGTGCCAGCAGCCCGGGAGGGGGGCTATTTACCGGGGAGCTGTTTTTT